Shown below are 7 T cell receptor beta chains from a single sample sequenced in a study of post-analysis software for immune sequencing data. Their antigens remain unidentified. Each TCR beta cDNA library carried unique molecular identifiers. TCRdb re-called the PCR reads with MiXCR, one entry per CDR3 protein. The table shows 750,000 to 950,000 distinct CDR3 sequences, with 53% occurring only once. General study points: The five TRBV segments detected at higher frequency in patients than in controls included TRBV5-6, TRBV5-1 and TRBV20-1.

The source material was blood. These receptors were obtained from a girl between 10 and 17 years old with multiple sclerosis.

This clonotype was recorded once. The chain uses TRBV20-1 and TRBJ2-5; 8 bases fit TRBD2. This CDR3 contains 15 residues. V was clipped by 5 bases and J by 4 bases; unmatched bases: 12. Germline V CDR1 and CDR2: DFQATT, SNEGSKA (reference sequence). The CDR3 region is CSAVSGGRTRETQYF. The CDR3 region has the DNA TGCAGTGCTGTAAGCGGCGGGAGGACCCGAGAGACCCAGTACTTC.

The rearrangement links TRBV29-1 to TRBJ1-1; no clear D. Per germline, CDR1 SQVTM and CDR2 ANQGSEA. The CDR3 covers 13 residues. V dropped 7 bases and J dropped 6 bases, with 18 bases sitting between them. The CDR3 protein is CSALGGRGAEAFF. In DNA, the CDR3 is TGCAGCGCTCTAGGAGGGAGAGGCGCTGAAGCTTTCTTT.

The chain couples TRBV9 to TRBJ2-2; no clear D gene. The CDR3 has 16 amino acids. Germline CDR1 SGDLS, CDR2 YYNGEE. V was pared by 0 bases and J by 3 bases, with 12 bases between. This CDR3 reads CASSVEGRRDTGELFF. DNA for the CDR3: TGTGCCAGCAGCGTAGAAGGACGTCGGGACACCGGGGAGCTGTTTTTT.

Here the CDR3 DNA reads TGCAGCGGACAGGGCGGGGGCACTGAAGCTTTCTTT. Translation gives CSGQGGGTEAFF. The chain combines TRBV29-1 with TRBJ1-1, with 7 bases fitting TRBD1. Losses at the gene ends were 7 bases for V and 4 bases for J; bases not matched to a gene: 6. The length of the CDR3 is 12 residues. Per the germline V gene, CDR1 is SQVTM and CDR2 is ANQGSEA.

This sequence joins TRBV7-6 and TRBJ2-5; TRBD2 agrees at 10 bases. V was pared by 2 bases and J by 2 bases, with 11 bases of the junction left unmatched. CDR1 is SGHVS, CDR2 FNYEAQ, per germline. There are 18 residues in the CDR3. The DNA of the CDR3 is TGTGCCAGCAGCTTATTTTCCAGAGGACTAGCGGATCAAGAGACCCAGTACTTC. Amino acid sequence: CASSLFSRGLADQETQYF.

The chain uses TRBV5-1 and TRBJ1-1, with D unclear. Trimming pared 2 bases from V and 4 bases from J, leaving 12 bases between. Per germline, CDR1 SGHRS and CDR2 YFSETQ. CDR3 size: 14 residues. This CDR3 is CASSFGSMSTEAFF. The CDR3, as DNA: TGCGCCAGCAGCTTCGGGAGTATGAGCACTGAAGCTTTCTTT. The full variable domain, completed using reference TRBV5-1 and TRBJ1-1, is KAGVTQTPRYLIKTRGQQVTLSCSPISGHRSVSWYQQTPGQGLQFLFEYFSETQRNKGNFPGRFSGRQFSNSRSEMNVSTLELGDSALYLCASSFGSMSTEAFFGQGTRLTVV.

This clonotype was observed a handful of times. The chain employs TRBV20-1 and TRBJ2-7; TRBD2 matches 8 bases. The length of the CDR3 is 14 residues. The V and J ends lost 0 bases and 2 bases, in that order; junction bases with no gene match: 3. Germline V gives CDR1 DFQATT, CDR2 SNEGSKA (reference sequence). CDR3 sequence (DNA): TGCAGTGCTAGAGATCGGCGGGGGGCCTACGAGCAGTACTTC. Residues: CSARDRRGAYEQYF.